This T cell receptor (beta chain) comes out of a study of CD8 T cells in Susac syndrome. For the study at large: Among sequenced Susac syndrome patients, more than five had active disease and 8 or 9 were in remission.

When the RNA was reverse transcribed, random hexamers were used with an input of roughly 0.45 to 1 ug. Each CDR3 protein is one row after TCRdb ran MiXCR on the immunoSEQ multiplex PCR reads. The sample shows about 210,000 distinct CDR3 sequences, about 94% of them seen only once. Sequencing input: CD4+ T cells from PBMCs. The origin of this receptor is a human donor with Susac syndrome.

Here the CDR3 reads CASRTGRTDTQYF. Here the CDR3 DNA reads TGTGCCAGTAGGACAGGCCGCACAGATACGCAGTATTTT. This chain connects TRBV19 to TRBJ2-3; D is perhaps TRBD1 (6 bases). Germline CDR1 reads LNHDA; CDR2 reads SQIVND (reference sequence). This CDR3 contains 13 residues. Trimming removed 6 bases from V and 1 base from J, with 8 bases in between.